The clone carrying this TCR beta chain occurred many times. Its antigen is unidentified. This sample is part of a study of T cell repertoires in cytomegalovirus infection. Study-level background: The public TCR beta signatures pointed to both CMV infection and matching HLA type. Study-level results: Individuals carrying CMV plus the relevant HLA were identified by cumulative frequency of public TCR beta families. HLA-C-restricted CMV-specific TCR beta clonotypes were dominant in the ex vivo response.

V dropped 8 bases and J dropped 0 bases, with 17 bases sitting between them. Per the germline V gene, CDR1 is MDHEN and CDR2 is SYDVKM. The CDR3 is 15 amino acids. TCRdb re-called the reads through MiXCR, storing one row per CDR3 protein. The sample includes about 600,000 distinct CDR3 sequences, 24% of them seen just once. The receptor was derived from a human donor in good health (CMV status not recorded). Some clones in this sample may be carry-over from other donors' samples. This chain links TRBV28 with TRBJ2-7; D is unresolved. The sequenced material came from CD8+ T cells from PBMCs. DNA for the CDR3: TGTGCCAGCCACCCCGCACGACGGAGCTCCTACGAGCAGTACGTC. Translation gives CASHPARRSSYEQYV.